The 20 T cell receptor beta chains below were found in one sample sequenced in a study of shared clonotypes between healthy human individuals. CD8 cells regarded as naive lacked CD45RO, were positively chosen for CCR7, and omitted terminally differentiated effector memory CD45RA+ cells. Sequenced by immunoSEQ multiplex PCR; TCRdb stores in-frame clones only, minus some. Here the sample spans around 2,100,000 clones, about 94% being singletons. The sequencing sample was made of naive CD8+ T cells sorted from blood. All receptors come from a man between 18 and 35 years old in good health.

The rearrangement links TRBV4-2 to TRBJ2-7; TRBD1 agrees at 7 bases. V dropped 1 base and J dropped 2; count of bases not matched to a gene: 8. Germline CDR1 reads LGHNA; CDR2 reads YNFKEQ. The CDR3 extends over 16 amino acids. The CDR3 is CASSQGDSSSPYEQYF. CDR3 nucleotides: TGTGCCAGCAGCCAAGGGGACAGCTCATCCCCCTACGAGCAGTACTTC.

The table lists this clone with a few counts. The chain carries TRBV11-2 and TRBJ1-5; D unresolved. Germline V CDR1 and CDR2: SGHAT, FQNNGV. CDR3 length: 14 residues. Deletions cut 5 bases from V and 0 bases from J, with 8 bases between. The CDR3 sequence is CASSHQYSNQPQHF. Here the CDR3 DNA reads TGTGCCAGCAGCCACCAGTATAGCAATCAGCCCCAGCATTTT.

The CDR3 reads CASSQSGGPYNEQFF. In DNA form, the CDR3 reads TGCGCCAGCAGCCAAAGCGGGGGTCCCTACAATGAGCAGTTCTTC. This sequence joins TRBV5-1 and TRBJ2-1, with 8 bases lining up with TRBD2. Germline-derived CDR1 and CDR2 are SGHRS and YFSETQ. The CDR3 is made up of 15 amino acids. The trim removed 4 bases at V and 2 bases at J, leaving 5 bases unmatched.

The rearrangement joins TRBV5-5 to TRBJ2-7; perhaps TRBD1 as D (5 bases). The CDR3 loop spans 14 amino acids. V lost 1 base, J lost 3 bases, and 11 bases lay in between. Germline V CDR1 and CDR2: SGHKS, YYEKEE (reference sequence). The CDR3 sequence is CASSLYPGNYEQYF. CDR3 DNA: TGTGCCAGCAGCTTGTATCCAGGGAACTACGAGCAGTACTTC. The full variable domain, completed using reference TRBV5-5 and TRBJ2-7, is DAGVTQSPTHLIKTRGQQVTLRCSPISGHKSVSWYQQVLGQGPQFIFQYYEKEERGRGNFPDRFSARQFPNYSSELNVNALLLGDSALYLCASSLYPGNYEQYFGPGTRLTVT.

The chain recombines TRBV25-1 with TRBJ2-1; 8 bases line up with TRBD2. Germline lookup yields CDR1 MGHDK and CDR2 SYGVNS. There are 18 residues in the CDR3. The ends lost 2 bases at V and 1 base at J; junction bases unmatched: 10. The CDR3 DNA reads as TGTGCCAGCAGTGAACGTGATAGCGGGGATCTTTCCTACAATGAGCAGTTCTTC. Translating gives CASSERDSGDLSYNEQFF.

This chain links TRBV7-9 with TRBJ1-1; possibly TRBD1 for D (6 bases). The germline V and J ends were trimmed by 3 bases and 1 base, with 9 bases remaining between them. CDR1 and CDR2 from the germline V gene are SEHNR and FQNEAQ (reference sequence). This CDR3 has 14 residues. CDR3 DNA: TGTGCCAGCAGCTTCCCGGGACAGAACACTGAAGCTTTCTTT. Its protein is CASSFPGQNTEAFF.

The chain employs TRBV5-6 and TRBJ2-5; D not certain. Germline CDR1 reads SGHDT; CDR2 reads YYEEEE. Between the trimmed V and J ends, which lost 0 bases and 2 bases, there was a span of 8 bases. The CDR3 spans 14 residues. The CDR3 sequence is CASSLDTIQETQYF. CDR3 coding DNA: TGTGCCAGCAGCTTGGATACGATACAAGAGACCCAGTACTTC.

V gene TRBV29-1 combines with J gene TRBJ2-5; TRBD1 might be the D (6 bases). V was clipped by 8 bases and J by 8 bases, with 21 bases between them. There are 13 residues in the CDR3. Germline CDR1 is SQVTM and CDR2 is ANQGSEA. The CDR3 loop is CSITGIWDDTQYF. The CDR3 nucleotides are TGCAGCATAACAGGGATTTGGGATGACACCCAGTACTTC.

The table lists this clone with a count of one. The same CDR3 also results from other DNA sequences found in this sample. This chain connects TRBV7-9 to TRBJ2-7, with D possibly TRBD2 on 6 matching bases. Germline CDR1 SEHNR, CDR2 FQNEAQ (reference sequence). With 2 bases removed from V and 4 bases from J, the gap between germline ends came to 9 bases. The CDR3 extends over 13 amino acids. CDR3 sequence reads: CASSLTGGYEQYF. The CDR3 DNA reads TGTGCCAGCAGCTTAACCGGGGGTTACGAGCAGTACTTC.

The rearrangement links TRBV7-8 to TRBJ2-2; no clear D gene. This CDR3 comprises 14 residues. Germline-derived CDR1 and CDR2 are SGHVS and FQNEAQ. The ends were cut back, 4 bases at V and 3 bases at J, with 9 bases in the middle. The CDR3 DNA reads TGTGCCAGCAGCTCCGAAGAATACACCGGGGAGCTGTTTTTT. This sequence encodes CASSSEEYTGELFF. Using reference TRBV7-8 and TRBJ2-2 for the parts outside the CDR3, the full variable domain is GAGVSQSPRYKVAKRGQDVALRCDPISGHVSLFWYQQALGQGPEFLTYFQNEAQLDKSGLPSDRFFAERPEGSVSTLKIQRTQQEDSAVYLCASSSEEYTGELFFGEGSRLTVL.

The chain joins TRBV27 to TRBJ1-6; no reliable D call. The V and J ends lost 6 bases and 2 bases respectively, with 14 bases between them. There are 16 residues in the CDR3. CDR1 is MNHEY and CDR2 is SMNVEV in the germline V gene (reference sequence). CDR3 residues: CASRWTSDPYNSPLHF. CDR3 DNA sequence: TGTGCCAGCAGGTGGACCTCTGACCCCTATAATTCACCCCTCCACTTT.

V usage is TRBV4-1 and J usage is TRBJ2-7; 7 nucleotides align to TRBD2. The CDR3 is made up of 15 amino acids. With 1 base clipped from V and 3 bases from J, the junction kept 6 bases outside the gene matches. Germline V lookup: CDR1 MGHRA, CDR2 YSYEKL. CDR3 in amino acids: CASSQGASGNYEQYF. In DNA, the CDR3 is TGCGCCAGCAGCCAAGGAGCTAGCGGAAACTACGAGCAGTACTTC.

This chain links TRBV5-4 with TRBJ2-7; tentative D call: TRBD1 (5 bases). The V gene's germline CDR1 is SGHNT and CDR2 YYREEE (reference sequence). The CDR3 spans 16 residues. Trimming removed 0 bases from V and 4 bases from J, with 17 bases in between. The CDR3 DNA follows: TGTGCCAGCAGCTTGGCCGGCAGGGATCCCTCTTACGAGCAGTACTTC. It yields the protein CASSLAGRDPSYEQYF.

The CDR3 here is CASSGAGTYSYNEQFF. DNA of the CDR3: TGTGCCAGCAGTGGGGCCGGGACATACTCCTACAATGAGCAGTTCTTC. The chain carries TRBV2 and TRBJ2-1, with D perhaps matching TRBD1 (6 bases). Trimming removed 4 bases at V and 0 bases at J, with 13 bases between. This CDR3 has 16 residues. CDR1 SNHLY and CDR2 FYNNEI come from the germline V gene.

This chain connects TRBV7-8 to TRBJ2-7, with 7 bases lining up with TRBD2. Germline V lookup: CDR1 SGHVS, CDR2 FQNEAQ. V trimming: 2 bases; J trimming: 0 bases; junction bases outside the gene matches: 7. The CDR3 totals 16 residues. CDR3 DNA: TGTGCCAGCAGCTTAAGCCTAGCGGACGCCTCCTACGAGCAGTACTTC. It encodes CASSLSLADASYEQYF.

The chain couples TRBV4-1 to TRBJ1-2, with 8 bases lining up with TRBD1. From germline, CDR1 is MGHRA and CDR2 YSYEKL. V trimming: 3 bases; J trimming: 7 bases; junction bases outside the gene matches: 4. CDR3 length: 13 residues. CDR3 nucleotide sequence: TGCGCCAGCAGCCATACGACAGGGGTTGGCTACACCTTC. It codes for CASSHTTGVGYTF.

The chain employs TRBV19 and TRBJ2-2; 9 bases match TRBD1. The V gene end was trimmed by 9 bases and the J gene end by 1 base; junction bases not matched to a gene: 6. The CDR3 has 15 residues. CDR1 and CDR2 (germline): LNHDA, SQIVND (reference sequence). The DNA of the CDR3 is TGTGCCAGCCGACCGGGACAGGGGAACACCGGGGAGCTGTTTTTT. Translated, it gives CASRPGQGNTGELFF.

This clone was seen only a few times. The chain employs TRBV28 and TRBJ1-1; D is ambiguous. CDR3 size: 15 residues. Trimming left V 4 bases short and J 3 bases short, with 15 bases between. In germline, CDR1 is MDHEN, CDR2 SYDVKM. In nucleotides, the CDR3 is TGTGCCAGCAGTTCACTTTGGACGGAGGACACTGAAGCTTTCTTT. Its translation is CASSSLWTEDTEAFF.

In its sample, this clone was seen once. Other DNA sequences in the same sample also yield this CDR3. The chain links TRBV5-6 to TRBJ2-3; D ambiguous. This CDR3 is 15 amino acids long. With 2 bases removed from V and 6 bases from J, the gap between germline ends came to 16 bases. Germline V gene data show CDR1 as SGHDT and CDR2 as YYEEEE. CDR3 in DNA: TGTGCCAGCAGCTTTGCCAGTGGTCTTACGGATACGCAGTATTTT. Translation: CASSFASGLTDTQYF.

The CDR3 region has the DNA TGCAGCGTTATTCGTCGGGGGGCTGGGTTCGAAGAGACCCAGTACTTC. Translation: CSVIRRGAGFEETQYF. The rearrangement links TRBV29-1 to TRBJ2-5, with D possibly matching TRBD2 (7 bases). V lost 5 bases to trimming and J lost 3 bases, with 22 bases between them. The CDR3 loop spans 16 amino acids. Germline CDR1 reads SQVTM; CDR2 reads ANQGSEA.